The present T cell receptor (beta chain) was sequenced within a study of OX40 agonist ivuxolimab in advanced cancers. This CDR3 has 14 residues. The V and J ends lost 3 bases and 4 bases, in that order; junction bases with no gene match: 4. In germline, CDR1 is LGHNA, CDR2 YSLEER. Method: immunoSEQ multiplex PCR; TCRdb's copy keeps in-frame clones and lacks some. The table lists approximately 9,500 clones, over 65% of them singletons. The sequencing used CD4+ or CD8+ T cells sorted from blood, collected in a trial of the OX40 agonist ivuxolimab. This chain connects TRBV4-3 to TRBJ2-7, with TRBD1 identical over 9 bases. The clonotype comes from an adult with an advanced solid tumor such as melanoma, head and neck, liver or kidney cancer. The CDR3 DNA follows: TGCGCCAGCAGCCAGGGGACAGGGAAGTACGAGCAGTACTTC. Protein product: CASSQGTGKYEQYF.